A single T cell receptor beta chain is shown here with its context. This sample was included in a study of blood T cell repertoires in COVID-19. Background on the study: Sources were T cells, B-cell-depleted T cells, or PBMCs; the material itself was cDNA or gDNA.

V shed 1 base and J shed 8 bases, with 17 bases lying between them. Germline V gene data show CDR1 as SGHAT and CDR2 as FQNNGV. This CDR3 spans 15 amino acids. Profiled with immunoSEQ multiplex PCR; TCRdb holds only in-frame clones, not every one. In the table there are about 200,000 clones, roughly 81% of which are singletons. The chain carries TRBV11-2 and TRBJ1-2; possible D gene TRBD1, 5 bases. The clonotype was recovered from an elderly woman with acute or convalescent COVID-19. The sample taken for sequencing was peripheral blood. The CDR3 loop is CASSLALGRVVGYTF. CDR3 nucleotide sequence: TGTGCCAGCAGCTTAGCCTTAGGCAGGGTGGTGGGCTACACCTTC. The whole variable domain, filled in from reference TRBV11-2 and TRBJ1-2, reads EAGVAQSPRYKIIEKRQSVAFWCNPISGHATLYWYQQILGQGPKLLIQFQNNGVVDDSQLPKDRFSAERLKGVDSTLKIQPAKLEDSAVYLCASSLALGRVVGYTFGSGTRLTVV.